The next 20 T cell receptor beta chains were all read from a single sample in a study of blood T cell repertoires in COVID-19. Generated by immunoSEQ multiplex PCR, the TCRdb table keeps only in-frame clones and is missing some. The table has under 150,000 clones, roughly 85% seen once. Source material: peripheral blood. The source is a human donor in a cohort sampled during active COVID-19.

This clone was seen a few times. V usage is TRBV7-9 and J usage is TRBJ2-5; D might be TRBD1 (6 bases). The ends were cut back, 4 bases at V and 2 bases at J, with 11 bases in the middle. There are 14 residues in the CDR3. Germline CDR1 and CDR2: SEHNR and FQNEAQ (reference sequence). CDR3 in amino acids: CASSSYREQETQYF. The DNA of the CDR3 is TGTGCCAGCAGCTCCTACAGGGAACAAGAGACCCAGTACTTC.

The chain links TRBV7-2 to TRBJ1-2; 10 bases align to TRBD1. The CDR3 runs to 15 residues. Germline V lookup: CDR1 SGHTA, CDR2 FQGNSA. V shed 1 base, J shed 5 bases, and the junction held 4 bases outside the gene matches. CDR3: CASSLVGTGVYGYTF. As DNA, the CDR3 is TGTGCCAGCAGCTTAGTGGGGACAGGGGTATATGGCTACACCTTC.

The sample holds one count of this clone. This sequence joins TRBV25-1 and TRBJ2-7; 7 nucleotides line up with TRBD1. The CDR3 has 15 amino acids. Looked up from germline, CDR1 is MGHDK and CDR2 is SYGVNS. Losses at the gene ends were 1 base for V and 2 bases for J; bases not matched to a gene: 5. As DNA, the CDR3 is TGTGCCAGCAGTGAATTCCGACAGGGAACCTACGAGCAGTACTTC. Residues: CASSEFRQGTYEQYF.

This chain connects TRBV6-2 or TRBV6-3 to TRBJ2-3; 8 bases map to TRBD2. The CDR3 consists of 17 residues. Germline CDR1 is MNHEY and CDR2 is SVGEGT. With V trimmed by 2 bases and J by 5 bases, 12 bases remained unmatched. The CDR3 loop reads CASSYEAGGVLRDTQYF. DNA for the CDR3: TGTGCCAGCAGTTACGAGGCGGGGGGCGTTCTTAGAGATACGCAGTATTTT.

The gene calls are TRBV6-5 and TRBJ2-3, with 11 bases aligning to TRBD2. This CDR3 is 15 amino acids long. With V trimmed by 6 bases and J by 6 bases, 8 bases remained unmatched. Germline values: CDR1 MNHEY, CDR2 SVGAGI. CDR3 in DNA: TGTGCCAGCAGAAACGTACTAGCGGGGGCCGATACGCAGTATTTT. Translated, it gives CASRNVLAGADTQYF.

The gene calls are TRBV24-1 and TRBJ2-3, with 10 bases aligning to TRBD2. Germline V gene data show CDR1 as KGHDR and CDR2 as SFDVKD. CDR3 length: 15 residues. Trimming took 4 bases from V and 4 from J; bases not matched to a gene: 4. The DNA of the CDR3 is TGTGCCACCAGTGAACTTAGCGGGGGGCCAGATACGCAGTATTTT. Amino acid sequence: CATSELSGGPDTQYF.

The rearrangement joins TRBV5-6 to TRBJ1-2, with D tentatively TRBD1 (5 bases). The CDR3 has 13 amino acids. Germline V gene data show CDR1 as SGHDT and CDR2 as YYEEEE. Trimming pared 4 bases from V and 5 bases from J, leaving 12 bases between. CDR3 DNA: TGTGCCAGCAGCCCCGACAGTGGGTATGGCTACACCTTC. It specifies CASSPDSGYGYTF.

The CDR3 loop reads CASSGTTVAKNIQYF. The CDR3 nucleotides are TGTGCCAGCAGTGGGACGACAGTAGCCAAAAACATTCAGTACTTC. The chain employs TRBV25-1 and TRBJ2-4, with a tentative D call TRBD1 (5 bases). Germline assignment: CDR1 MGHDK and CDR2 SYGVNS. The CDR3 is made up of 15 amino acids. V was pared by 4 bases and J by 0 bases, with 10 bases between.

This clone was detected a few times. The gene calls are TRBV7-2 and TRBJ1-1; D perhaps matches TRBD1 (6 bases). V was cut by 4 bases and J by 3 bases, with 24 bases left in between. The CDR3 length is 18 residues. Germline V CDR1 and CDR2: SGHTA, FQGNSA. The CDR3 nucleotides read TGTGCCAGCAGCTCAAGGGCCGGCGGGGGCCGTCGGGACACTGAAGCTTTCTTT. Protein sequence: CASSSRAGGGRRDTEAFF.

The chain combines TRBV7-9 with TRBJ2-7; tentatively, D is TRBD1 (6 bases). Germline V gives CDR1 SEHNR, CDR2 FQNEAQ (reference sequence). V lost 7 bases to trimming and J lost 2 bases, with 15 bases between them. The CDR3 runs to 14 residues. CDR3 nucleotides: TGTGCCAGCAACCCAGGGGTTGGAGCCTACGAGCAGTACTTC. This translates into CASNPGVGAYEQYF.

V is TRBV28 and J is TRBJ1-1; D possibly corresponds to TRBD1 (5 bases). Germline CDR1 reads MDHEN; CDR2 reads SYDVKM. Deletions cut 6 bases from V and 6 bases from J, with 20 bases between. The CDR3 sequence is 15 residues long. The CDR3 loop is CASSPPTTDLPEAFF. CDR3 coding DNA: TGTGCCAGCAGCCCCCCCACGACAGATTTACCTGAAGCTTTCTTT.

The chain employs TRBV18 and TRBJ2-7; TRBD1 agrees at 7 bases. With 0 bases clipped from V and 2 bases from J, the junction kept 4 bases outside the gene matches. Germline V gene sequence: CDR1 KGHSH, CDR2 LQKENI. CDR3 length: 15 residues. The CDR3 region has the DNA TGTGCCAGCTCACCACCGACAGGGTGGGCCTACGAGCAGTACTTC. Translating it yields CASSPPTGWAYEQYF. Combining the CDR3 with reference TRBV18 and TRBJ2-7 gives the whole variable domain NAGVMQNPRHLVRRRGQEARLRCSPMKGHSHVYWYRQLPEEGLKFMVYLQKENIIDESGMPKERFSAEFPKEGPSILRIQQVVRGDSAAYFCASSPPTGWAYEQYFGPGTRLTVT.

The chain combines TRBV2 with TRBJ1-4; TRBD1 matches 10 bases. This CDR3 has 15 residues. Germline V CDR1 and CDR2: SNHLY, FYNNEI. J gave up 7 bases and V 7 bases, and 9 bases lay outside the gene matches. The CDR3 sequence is CASTRTGQGTEKLFF. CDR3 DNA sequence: TGTGCCAGCACCCGAACGGGACAGGGGACTGAAAAACTGTTTTTT.

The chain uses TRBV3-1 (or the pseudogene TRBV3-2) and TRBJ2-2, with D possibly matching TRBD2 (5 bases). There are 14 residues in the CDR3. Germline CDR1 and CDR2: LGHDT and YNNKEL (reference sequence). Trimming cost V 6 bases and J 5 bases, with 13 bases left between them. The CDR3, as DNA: TGTGCCAGCAGTGACCTTCCGGGGACCGGGGAGCTGTTTTTT. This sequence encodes CASSDLPGTGELFF.

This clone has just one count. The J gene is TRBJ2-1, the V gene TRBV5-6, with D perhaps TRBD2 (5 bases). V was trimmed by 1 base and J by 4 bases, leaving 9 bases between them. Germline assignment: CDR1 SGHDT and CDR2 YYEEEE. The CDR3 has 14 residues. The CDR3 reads CASSLRRAYNEQFF. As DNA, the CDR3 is TGTGCCAGCAGCTTGCGGCGGGCTTACAATGAGCAGTTCTTC.

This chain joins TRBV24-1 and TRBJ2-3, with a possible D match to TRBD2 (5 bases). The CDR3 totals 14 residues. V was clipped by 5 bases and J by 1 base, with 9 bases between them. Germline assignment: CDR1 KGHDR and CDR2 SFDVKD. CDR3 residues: CATSVEGGTDTQYF. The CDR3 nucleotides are TGTGCCACCAGTGTTGAGGGAGGCACAGATACGCAGTATTTT.

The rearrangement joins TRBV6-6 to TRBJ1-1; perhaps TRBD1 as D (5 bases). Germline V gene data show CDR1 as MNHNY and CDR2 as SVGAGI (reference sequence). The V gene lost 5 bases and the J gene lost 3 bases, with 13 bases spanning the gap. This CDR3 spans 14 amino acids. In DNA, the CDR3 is TGTGCCAGCAGTCGACTAATGACAGACACTGAAGCTTTCTTT. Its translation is CASSRLMTDTEAFF.

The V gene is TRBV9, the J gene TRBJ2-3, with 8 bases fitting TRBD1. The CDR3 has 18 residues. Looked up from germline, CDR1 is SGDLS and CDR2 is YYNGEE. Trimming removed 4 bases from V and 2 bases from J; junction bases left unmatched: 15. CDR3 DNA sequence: TGTGCCAGCAGCCCGTACGCGCCGGGACAGGCCTCCACAGATACGCAGTATTTT. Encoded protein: CASSPYAPGQASTDTQYF.

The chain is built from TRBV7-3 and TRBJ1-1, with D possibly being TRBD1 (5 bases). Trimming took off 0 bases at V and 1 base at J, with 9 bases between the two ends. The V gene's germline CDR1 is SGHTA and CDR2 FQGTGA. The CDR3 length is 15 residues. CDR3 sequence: CASSLTGQGNTEAFF. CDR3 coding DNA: TGTGCCAGCAGCTTAACGGGGCAGGGGAACACTGAAGCTTTCTTT. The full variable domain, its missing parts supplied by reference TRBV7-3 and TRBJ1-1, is GAGVSQTPSNKVTEKGKYVELRCDPISGHTALYWYRQSLGQGPEFLIYFQGTGAADDSGLPNDRFFAVRPEGSVSTLKIQRTERGDSAVYLCASSLTGQGNTEAFFGQGTRLTVV.

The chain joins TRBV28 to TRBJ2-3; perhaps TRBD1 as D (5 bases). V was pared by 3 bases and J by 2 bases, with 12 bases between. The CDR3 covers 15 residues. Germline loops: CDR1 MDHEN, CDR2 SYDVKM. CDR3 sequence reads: CASSFRQGLTDTQYF. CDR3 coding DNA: TGTGCCAGCAGTTTCAGGCAGGGCCTCACAGATACGCAGTATTTT.